This T cell receptor beta chain was recovered during a study of CD8 T cells in ankylosing spondylitis (dated by TCRdb to 2016 to 2017). Regarding the research as a whole: The study profiled T cell receptor beta repertoires in healthy donors and ankylosing spondylitis patients to find disease-linked TCR variants. Peripheral blood was sampled, and synovial fluid was additionally collected from ankylosing spondylitis patients. The full study cohort was made up of 25 to 30 ankylosing spondylitis patients and roughly 98 healthy donors.

Instrument on record: Illumina HiSeq 2500. TCR beta libraries were prepared by quantitative 5'-RACE with molecular barcodes. Under the source paper's analysis protocol: A new computational method, built on a probabilistic model of VDJ rearrangement, was used to identify disease-linked TCR variants. Using fastp at Q25 and MiXCR, TCRdb reprocessed the public reads and kept productive beta chains. Each entry is one CDR3 protein sequence, shown with its most common DNA and genes. TCRdb, not the authors, supplied the V and J calls. This sample comprises around 180,000 distinct CDR3 sequences, around a sixth of them detected only once. The leading ten clones occupy approximately 4.3% of the sample. What the study reported, not specific to this receptor: Some motif variants had previously been reported in the synovial fluid and blood of reactive arthritis patients, which suggests shared mechanisms of disease initiation. In peripheral blood, the disease-linked clones were found at relatively low frequencies and had a CD8+ phenotype. A TCR beta motif of 7 or 8 highly homologous amino acid variants appeared characteristic of blood from ankylosing spondylitis patients. The disease-linked clones were reported to be significantly enriched in matched synovial fluid samples from ankylosing spondylitis patients.

From cysteine to phenylalanine, the CDR3 is 15 amino acids long. The entry retains the CDR3 DNA only, 45 bases that are in frame from base 1. V is clipped by 4 bases and J by 6 bases, and the sequence between their germline boundaries is 15 bases long. The germline V gene (reference sequence) sets CDR1 to LGHDT and CDR2 to YNNKEL. In its sample, this clonotype was seen many times. Its cognate antigen has yet to be identified. Qualities for individual bases were not recorded, and no much larger clone is one base off. This chain is built from TRBV3-1 and TRBJ2-2; too little of a D gene remains to name it. Sequences were obtained from blood, either unsorted or a sorted T cell fraction (not recorded which). This sequence was found in a male donor aged 5 to 29 with ankylosing spondylitis or in good health (not recorded which). Donor details come from another sample of the same person, matched by shared clones. For the CDR3, the sequence is CASSPTPLGAGELFF. The DNA is TGTGCCAGCAGCCCAACACCGTTGGGCGCCGGGGAGCTGTTTTTT.